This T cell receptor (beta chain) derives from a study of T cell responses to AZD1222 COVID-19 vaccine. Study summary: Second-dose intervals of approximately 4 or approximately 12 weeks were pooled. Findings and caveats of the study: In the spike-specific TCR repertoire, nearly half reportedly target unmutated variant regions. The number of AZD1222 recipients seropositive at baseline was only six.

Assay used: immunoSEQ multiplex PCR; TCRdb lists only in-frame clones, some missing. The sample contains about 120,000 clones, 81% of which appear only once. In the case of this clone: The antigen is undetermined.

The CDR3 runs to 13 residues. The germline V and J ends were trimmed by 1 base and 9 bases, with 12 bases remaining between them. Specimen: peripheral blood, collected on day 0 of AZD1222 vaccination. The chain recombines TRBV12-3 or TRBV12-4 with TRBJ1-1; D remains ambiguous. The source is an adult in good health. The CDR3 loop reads CASSLVLGSKAFF. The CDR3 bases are TGTGCCAGCAGTTTAGTCTTGGGCAGTAAAGCTTTCTTT.